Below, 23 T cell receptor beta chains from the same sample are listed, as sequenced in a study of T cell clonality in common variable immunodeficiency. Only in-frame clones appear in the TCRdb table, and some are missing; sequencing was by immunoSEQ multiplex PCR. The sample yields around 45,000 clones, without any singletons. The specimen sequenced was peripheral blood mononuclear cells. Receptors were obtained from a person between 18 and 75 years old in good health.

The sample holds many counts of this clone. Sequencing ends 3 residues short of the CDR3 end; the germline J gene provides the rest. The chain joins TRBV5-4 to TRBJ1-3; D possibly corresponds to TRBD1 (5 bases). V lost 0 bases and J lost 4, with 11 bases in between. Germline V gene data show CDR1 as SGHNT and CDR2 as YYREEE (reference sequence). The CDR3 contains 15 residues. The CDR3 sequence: CASSLAGGTGNTIYF. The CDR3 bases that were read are TGTGCCAGCAGCTTGGCGGGGGGGACCGGAAACACC.

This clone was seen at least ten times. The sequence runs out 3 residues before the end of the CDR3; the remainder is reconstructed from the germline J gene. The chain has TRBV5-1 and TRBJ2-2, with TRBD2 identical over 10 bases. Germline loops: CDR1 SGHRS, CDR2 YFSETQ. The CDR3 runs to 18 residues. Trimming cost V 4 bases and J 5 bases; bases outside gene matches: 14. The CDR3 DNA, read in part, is TGCGCCAGCAGCGAAAGGGGGCTAGCGGGAGCGCGGACCGGGGAG. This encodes CASSERGLAGARTGE. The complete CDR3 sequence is CASSERGLAGARTGELFF.

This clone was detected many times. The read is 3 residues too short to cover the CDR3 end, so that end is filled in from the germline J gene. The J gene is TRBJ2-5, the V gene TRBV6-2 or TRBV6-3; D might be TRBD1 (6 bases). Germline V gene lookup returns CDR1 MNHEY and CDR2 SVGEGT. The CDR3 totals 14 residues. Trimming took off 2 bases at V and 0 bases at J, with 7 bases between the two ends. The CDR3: CASSYTGHQETQYF. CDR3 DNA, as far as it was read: TGTGCCAGCAGTTACACAGGGCACCAAGAGACC.

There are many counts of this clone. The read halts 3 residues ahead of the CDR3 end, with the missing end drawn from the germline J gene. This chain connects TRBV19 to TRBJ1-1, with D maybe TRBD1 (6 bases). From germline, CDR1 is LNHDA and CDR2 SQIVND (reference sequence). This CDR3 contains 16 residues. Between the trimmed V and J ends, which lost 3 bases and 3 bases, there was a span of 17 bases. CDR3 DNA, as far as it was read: TGTGCCAGTAGTATTTATGGGGGCCGGAGGGACACTGAA. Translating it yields CASSIYGGRRDTE. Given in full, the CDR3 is CASSIYGGRRDTEAFF.

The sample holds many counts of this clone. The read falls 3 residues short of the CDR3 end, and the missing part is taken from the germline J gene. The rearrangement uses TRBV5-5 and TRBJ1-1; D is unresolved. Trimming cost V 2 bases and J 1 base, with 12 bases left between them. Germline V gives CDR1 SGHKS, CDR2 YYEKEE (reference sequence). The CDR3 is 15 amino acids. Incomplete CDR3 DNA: TGTGCCAGCAGCTTTCTGATGCGGGGGAACACTGAA. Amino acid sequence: CASSFLMRGNTE. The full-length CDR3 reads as CASSFLMRGNTEAFF.

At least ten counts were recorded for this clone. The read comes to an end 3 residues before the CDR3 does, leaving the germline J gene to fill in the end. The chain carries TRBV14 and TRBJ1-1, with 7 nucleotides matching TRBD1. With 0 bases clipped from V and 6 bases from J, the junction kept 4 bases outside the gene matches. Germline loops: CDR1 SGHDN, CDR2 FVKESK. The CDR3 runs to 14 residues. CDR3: CASSQDDRAAEAFF. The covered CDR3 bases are TGTGCCAGCAGCCAAGACGACAGGGCTGCTGAA.

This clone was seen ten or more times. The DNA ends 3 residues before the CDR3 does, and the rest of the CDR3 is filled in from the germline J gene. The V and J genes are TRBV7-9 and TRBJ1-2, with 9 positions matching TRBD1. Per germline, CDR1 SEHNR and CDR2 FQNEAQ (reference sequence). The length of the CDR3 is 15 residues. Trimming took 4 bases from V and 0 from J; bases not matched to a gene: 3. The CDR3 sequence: CASSSTGGANYGYTF. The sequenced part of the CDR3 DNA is TGTGCCAGCAGCTCGACAGGGGGAGCTAACTATGGC.

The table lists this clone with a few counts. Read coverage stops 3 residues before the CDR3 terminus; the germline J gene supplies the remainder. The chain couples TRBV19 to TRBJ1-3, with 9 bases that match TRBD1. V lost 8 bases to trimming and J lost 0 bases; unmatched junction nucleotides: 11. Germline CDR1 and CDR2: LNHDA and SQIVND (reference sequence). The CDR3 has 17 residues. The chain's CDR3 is CASFLTGTGLSGNTIYF. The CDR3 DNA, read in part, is TGTGCCAGTTTCCTCACCGGGACAGGGCTCTCTGGAAACACC.

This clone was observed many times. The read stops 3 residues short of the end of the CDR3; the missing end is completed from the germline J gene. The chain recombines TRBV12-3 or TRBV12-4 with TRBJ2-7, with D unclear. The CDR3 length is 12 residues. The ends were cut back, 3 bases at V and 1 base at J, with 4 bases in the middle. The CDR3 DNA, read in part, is TGTGCCAGCAGTTTCCATTCCTACGAG. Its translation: CASSFHSYE. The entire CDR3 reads CASSFHSYEQYF.

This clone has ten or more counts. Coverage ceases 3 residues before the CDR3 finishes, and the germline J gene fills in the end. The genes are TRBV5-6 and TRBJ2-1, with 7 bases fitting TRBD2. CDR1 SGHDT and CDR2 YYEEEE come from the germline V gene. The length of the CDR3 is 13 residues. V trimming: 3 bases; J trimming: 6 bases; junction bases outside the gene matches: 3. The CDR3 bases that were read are TGTGCCAGCAGCTCCGGGACTATCAATGAG. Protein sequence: CASSSGTINE. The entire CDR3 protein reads CASSSGTINEQFF.

CDR3 bases read: TGCGCCAGCAGCTTTGGTAGAGCCAACGTC. Translation gives CASSFGRANV. The full CDR3 protein reads CASSFGRANVLTF. The chain couples TRBV5-1 to TRBJ2-6, with D unresolved. The read ends 3 residues early relative to the CDR3; the germline J gene fills the gap. Germline-derived CDR1 and CDR2 are SGHRS and YFSETQ. There are 13 residues in the CDR3. The V end lost 2 bases, the J end lost 7 bases, and 7 bases lay between the germline ends.

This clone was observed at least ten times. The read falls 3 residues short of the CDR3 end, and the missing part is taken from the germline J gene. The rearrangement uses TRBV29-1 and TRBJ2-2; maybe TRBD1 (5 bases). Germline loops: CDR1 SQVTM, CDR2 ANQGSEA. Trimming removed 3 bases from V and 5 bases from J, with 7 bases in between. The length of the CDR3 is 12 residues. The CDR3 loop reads CSVEAGTGELFF. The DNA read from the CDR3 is TGCAGCGTTGAGGCAGGGACCGGGGAG.

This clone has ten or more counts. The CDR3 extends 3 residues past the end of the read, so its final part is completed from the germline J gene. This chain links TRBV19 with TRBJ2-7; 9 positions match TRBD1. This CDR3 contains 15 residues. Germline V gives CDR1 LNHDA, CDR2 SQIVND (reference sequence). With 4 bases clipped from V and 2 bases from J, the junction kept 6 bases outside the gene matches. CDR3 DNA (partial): TGTGCCAGTAGTAGAGGACAGGGGATCCCCTACGAG. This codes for CASSRGQGIPYE. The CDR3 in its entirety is CASSRGQGIPYEQYF.

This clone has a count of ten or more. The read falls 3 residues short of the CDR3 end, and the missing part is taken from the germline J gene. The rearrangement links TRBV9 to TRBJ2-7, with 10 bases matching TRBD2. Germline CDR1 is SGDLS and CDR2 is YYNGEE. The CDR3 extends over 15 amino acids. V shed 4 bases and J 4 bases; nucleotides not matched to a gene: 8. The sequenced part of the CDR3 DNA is TGTGCCAGCAGCACTGGACTAGCGGACTTATACGAG. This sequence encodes CASSTGLADLYE. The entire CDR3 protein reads CASSTGLADLYEQYF.

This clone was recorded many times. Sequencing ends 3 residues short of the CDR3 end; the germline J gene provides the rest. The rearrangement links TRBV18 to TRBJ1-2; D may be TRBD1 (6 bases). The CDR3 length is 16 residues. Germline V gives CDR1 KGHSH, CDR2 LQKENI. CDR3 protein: CASSPKSNSGTTSYTF. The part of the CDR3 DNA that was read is TGTGCCAGCTCACCTAAGAGCAATTCCGGGACAACTTCC.

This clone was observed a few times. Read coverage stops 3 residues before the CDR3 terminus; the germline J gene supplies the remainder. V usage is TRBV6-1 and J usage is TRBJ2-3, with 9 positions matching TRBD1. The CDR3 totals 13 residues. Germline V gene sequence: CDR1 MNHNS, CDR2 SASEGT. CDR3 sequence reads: CASSEQGAKTQYF. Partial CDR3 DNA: TGTGCCAGCAGCGAACAGGGGGCTAAGACG.

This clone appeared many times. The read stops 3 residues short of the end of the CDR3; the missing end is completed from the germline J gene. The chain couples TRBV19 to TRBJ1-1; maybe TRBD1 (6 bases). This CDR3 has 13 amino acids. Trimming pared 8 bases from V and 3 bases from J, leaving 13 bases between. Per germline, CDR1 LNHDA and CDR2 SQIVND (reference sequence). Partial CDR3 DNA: TGTGCCAGTTCCTCTGAGGGGGACACTGAA. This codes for CASSSEGDTE. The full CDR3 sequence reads CASSSEGDTEAFF.

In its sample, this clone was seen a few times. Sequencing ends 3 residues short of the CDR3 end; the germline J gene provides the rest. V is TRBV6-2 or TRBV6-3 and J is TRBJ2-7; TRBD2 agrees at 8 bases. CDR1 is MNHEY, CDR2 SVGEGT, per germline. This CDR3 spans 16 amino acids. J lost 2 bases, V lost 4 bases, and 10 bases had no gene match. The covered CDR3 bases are TGTGCCAGCAGTTCCCGAACTAGCGGCCTTCCCTACGAG. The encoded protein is CASSSRTSGLPYE. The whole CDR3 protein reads CASSSRTSGLPYEQYF.

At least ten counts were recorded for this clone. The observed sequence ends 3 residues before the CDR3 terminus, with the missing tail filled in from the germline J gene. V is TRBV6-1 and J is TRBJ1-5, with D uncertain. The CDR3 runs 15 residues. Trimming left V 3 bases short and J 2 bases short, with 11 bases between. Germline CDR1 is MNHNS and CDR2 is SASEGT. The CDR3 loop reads CASSDLGLGNQPQHF. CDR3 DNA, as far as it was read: TGTGCCAGCAGTGATTTAGGGCTGGGCAATCAGCCC.

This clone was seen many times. CDR3 amino acids: CASSFKYGYTF. The CDR3 DNA, read in part, is TGTGCCAGCAGCTTCAAATATGGC. This chain uses TRBV7-8 with TRBJ1-2; D ambiguous. Read data end 3 residues before the CDR3 end; the end is taken from the germline J gene. The CDR3 extends over 11 amino acids. Germline CDR1 SGHVS, CDR2 FQNEAQ. The V and J ends lost 3 bases and 5 bases respectively, with 4 bases between them.

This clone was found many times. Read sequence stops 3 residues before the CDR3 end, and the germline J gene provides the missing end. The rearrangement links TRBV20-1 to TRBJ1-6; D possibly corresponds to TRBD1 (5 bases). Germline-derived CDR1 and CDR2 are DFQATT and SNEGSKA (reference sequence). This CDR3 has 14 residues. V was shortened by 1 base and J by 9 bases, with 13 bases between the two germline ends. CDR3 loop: CSARVGQGSSPLHF. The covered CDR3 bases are TGCAGTGCTAGAGTGGGGCAGGGCAGTTCACCC.

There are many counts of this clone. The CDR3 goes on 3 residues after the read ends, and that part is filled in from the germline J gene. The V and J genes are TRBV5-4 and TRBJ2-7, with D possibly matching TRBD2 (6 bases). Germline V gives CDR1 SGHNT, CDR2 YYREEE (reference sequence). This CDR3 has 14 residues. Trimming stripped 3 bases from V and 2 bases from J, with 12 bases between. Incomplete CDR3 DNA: TGTGCCAGCAGCTCGGGGGACGCCCCCTACGAG. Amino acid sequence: CASSSGDAPYE. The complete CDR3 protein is CASSSGDAPYEQYF.

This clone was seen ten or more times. CDR3 sequence reads: CASSPGDTSYNEQFF. Partial CDR3 DNA: TGTGCCAGCAGTCCGGGGGATACCTCCTACAATGAG. The rearrangement joins TRBV6-2 or TRBV6-3 to TRBJ2-1; perhaps TRBD2 as D (6 bases). The CDR3 end lies 3 residues beyond the end of the read and is filled in from the germline J gene. V gave up 5 bases and J gave up 0 bases, with 11 bases separating them. The CDR3 sequence is 15 residues long. Per the germline V gene, CDR1 is MNHEY and CDR2 is SVGEGT.